These T cell receptor beta chains were read from a single sample in a study of shared T cell receptors in the human thymus. The method was immunoSEQ multiplex PCR; TCRdb's version includes in-frame clones alone and lacks a portion of them. The data hold 600,000 or so clones, with 80% to 90% observed a single time. These sequences were also reported in another study, on human thymus T cells.

The sequenced sample was thymocytes. Receptors originate from a boy under two years old with a congenital heart defect. Both conserved end residues are part of each CDR3. D genes are given only for firm matches. Not all rows give a size; the values are once, few, many and, for expanded clones, a class.

CDR3nt | CDR3aa | d_gene | j_gene | v_gene | abundance
TGTGCCAGCTCACAATTCCTCCACAGGGCTCAAGGCTACACCTTC | CASSQFLHRAQGYTF | . | TRBJ1-2 | TRBV18 | .
TGTGCCAGCAGTTTCGTAGTTCCAGGGTCCCCGGGGACCCAGTACTTC | CASSFVVPGSPGTQYF | . | TRBJ2-5 | TRBV27 | .
TGCAGCGTTGGTTCGGGGGAAGCTTTCTTT | CSVGSGEAFF | . | TRBJ1-1 | TRBV29-1 | once
TGCAGCGCCCAGACAGGGAGGCAAGAGACCCAGTACTTC | CSAQTGRQETQYF | . | TRBJ2-5 | TRBV29-1 | .
TGCGCCAGCAGCTTGATGTGGGAATCGGGAGGGCAAGTTTACGAGCAGTACTTC | CASSLMWESGGQVYEQYF | TRBD2 | TRBJ2-7 | TRBV5-1 | .
TGTGCCAGTAGCTCATTACTAGCGGGAGCACCCCCTAAGGGCAACAATGAGCAGTTCTTC | CASSSLLAGAPPKGNNEQFF | TRBD2 | TRBJ2-1 | TRBV19 | .
TGCGCCAGCAGCCAAGTATCAGGGCCTGAAGCTTTCTTT | CASSQVSGPEAFF | . | TRBJ1-1 | TRBV4-1 | .
TGTGCCACTATGACAGGGGAGGGCGAAAAACTGTTTTTT | CATMTGEGEKLFF | TRBD1 | TRBJ1-4 | TRBV10-3 | once
TGTGCCTGGAGTGGTGGGCCGTGGGAGCAGTACTTC | CAWSGGPWEQYF | . | TRBJ2-7 | TRBV30 | .
TGTGCCAGCAGCCAAGATTACAGGGACTCCTACGAGCAGTACTTC | CASSQDYRDSYEQYF | . | TRBJ2-7 | TRBV14 | .
TGCGCCAGCAGCCCCACCTCGGACAGGACTGGAAACACCATATATTTT | CASSPTSDRTGNTIYF | TRBD1 | TRBJ1-3 | TRBV5-1 | .
TGTGCCAGCAGCCAAGAAGTTGGCCTAGCGGGAGGACCGAACACCGGGGAGCTGTTTTTT | CASSQEVGLAGGPNTGELFF | TRBD2 | TRBJ2-2 | TRBV14 | .
TGTGCCAGCACCACCCTTCTGGGACTAGCGGTTCTCACAGATACGCAGTATTTT | CASTTLLGLAVLTDTQYF | TRBD2 | TRBJ2-3 | TRBV11-3 | .
TGTGCCAGCAGTGAGCGGACAGTGAAAGAGACCCAGTACTTC | CASSERTVKETQYF | . | TRBJ2-5 | TRBV6-5 | .
TGTGCCAGCAGAGTCCTTACTATTGATCAGCCCCAGCATTTT | CASRVLTIDQPQHF | . | TRBJ1-5 | TRBV6-1 | few
TGTGCCAGCAGTTTGGGGCCAGGACAGGGGGCCGAGCAGTACTTC | CASSLGPGQGAEQYF | TRBD1 | TRBJ2-7 | TRBV27 | .
TGTGCCAGCAGCCCGACTAGCGGGGTCCCCTACGAGCAGTACTTC | CASSPTSGVPYEQYF | TRBD2 | TRBJ2-7 | TRBV7-9 | .
TGTGCCAGCAGTGGGACAGGCGTAATGAGCTCCTATAATTCACCCCTCCACTTT | CASSGTGVMSSYNSPLHF | TRBD1 | TRBJ1-6 | TRBV6-1 | .
TGTGCCAGCAGCTTGTTGACTGGCGGGGGGTTCGGGGAGCTGTTTTTT | CASSLLTGGGFGELFF | TRBD2 | TRBJ2-2 | TRBV5-5 | .
TGTGCCAGCAGCTCAGGGACTAGCGCTGACAATGAGCAGTTCTTC | CASSSGTSADNEQFF | TRBD2 | TRBJ2-1 | TRBV5-6 | few
TGTGCCAGCTTTAGGCGGGGGAACACTGAAGCTTTCTTT | CASFRRGNTEAFF | . | TRBJ1-1 | TRBV7-9 | .
TGCGCCAGCAGCCAAGAGAGGCGGCAGTACCATGGCAGCTACACCTTC | CASSQERRQYHGSYTF | . | TRBJ1-2 | TRBV4-1 | .
TGTGCCAGCAGTTTTACCCGGGAATGGGATAGCAATCAGCCCCAGCATTTT | CASSFTREWDSNQPQHF | . | TRBJ1-5 | TRBV28 | .
TGTGCCAGCTCACCACCAACCGCGGGGGACACCGGGGAGCTGTTTTTT | CASSPPTAGDTGELFF | TRBD2 | TRBJ2-2 | TRBV18 | .
TGTGCCAGCAGTTTGCCCCGCCGGGAGGGGGTCTACAATGAGCAGTTCTTC | CASSLPRREGVYNEQFF | TRBD2 | TRBJ2-1 | TRBV28 | .
TGTGCCAGCAGACCCCTACCCGACAGAAGAAATTCACCCCTCCACTTT | CASRPLPDRRNSPLHF | . | TRBJ1-6 | TRBV7-9 | .
TGTGCCATCAGTGAAAAGCTGGGACTATACCAAGAGACCCAGTACTTC | CAISEKLGLYQETQYF | TRBD2 | TRBJ2-5 | TRBV10-3 | few
TGTGCCAGCAGCTTAAGGAGCTCGACTGAAGCCTTCTTT | CASSLRSSTEAFF | . | TRBJ1-1 | TRBV7-9 | .
TGTGCCAGTAGTATTTGTAGCGGGGAAGGGGAGACCCAGTACTTC | CASSICSGEGETQYF | TRBD2 | TRBJ2-5 | TRBV19 | .
TGTGCCAGCTCACCAGACAGTGGCGAGCAGTACTTC | CASSPDSGEQYF | . | TRBJ2-7 | TRBV18 | once
TGCGCCAGCAGCTTGGCCCCTATGGGGGGAAACACTGAAGCTTTCTTT | CASSLAPMGGNTEAFF | . | TRBJ1-1 | TRBV5-1 | .
TGTGCAAGTCGCTTAGCGGATGCAGGGGGCGAGACCCAGTACTTC | CASRLADAGGETQYF | . | TRBJ2-5 | TRBV12-2 | .
TGTGCCAGCTGGTCGACAGTCCAGGATCAAGAGACCCAGTACTTC | CASWSTVQDQETQYF | . | TRBJ2-5 | TRBV5-4 | .
TGTGCCAGCAGCCAAGCGCCTCACAGGGAACCCTGGTGCGAGCAGTACTTC | CASSQAPHREPWCEQYF | . | TRBJ2-7 | TRBV4-2 | .
TGTGCCAGCAGTGAAGGGACAGGGGTTTACAATGAGCAGTTCTTC | CASSEGTGVYNEQFF | TRBD1 | TRBJ2-1 | TRBV6-4 | .
TGCAGCGTTTACAGGGTCGAGGATCCAGGGGGCTACACCTTC | CSVYRVEDPGGYTF | . | TRBJ1-2 | TRBV29-1 | .
TGTGCCAGCAGCTTAGCCGACAGGGGTAACTATGGCTACACCTTC | CASSLADRGNYGYTF | TRBD1 | TRBJ1-2 | TRBV7-2 | .
TGCGCCAGCAGCCAAGCCCCAAACCGACTAGCGGGGCCCCCGGGGAACACCGGGGAGCTGTTTTTT | CASSQAPNRLAGPPGNTGELFF | TRBD2 | TRBJ2-2 | TRBV4-3 | .
TGTGCCAGCAGCTTAAAAAGACAGGGCACCTACTATGGCTACACCTTC | CASSLKRQGTYYGYTF | TRBD1 | TRBJ1-2 | TRBV11-2 | .
TGTGCCAGCAGCTTGGCCGGGACTGGACGCTCCTACGAGCAGTACTTC | CASSLAGTGRSYEQYF | . | TRBJ2-7 | TRBV5-6 | .
TGTGCCAGCAGCCCAAGGTGGACAGCGGCTCGGAGCTATGGCTACACCTTC | CASSPRWTAARSYGYTF | . | TRBJ1-2 | TRBV28 | .
TGTGCCAGCAGCTTCCTAGGGGGCTCCTATGGCTACACCTTC | CASSFLGGSYGYTF | TRBD1 | TRBJ1-2 | TRBV7-9 | .
TGTGCCAGCAGCACCCGAAGGGACAGGACTTCTCAGAACACTGAAGCTTTCTTT | CASSTRRDRTSQNTEAFF | TRBD1 | TRBJ1-1 | TRBV5-6 | once
TGTGCTAGTGGTTTGTTGCCGGGAACCTATGGCTACACCTTC | CASGLLPGTYGYTF | . | TRBJ1-2 | TRBV12-5 | .
TGTGCCTGGAGGTATTATGAAAAACTGTTTTTT | CAWRYYEKLFF | . | TRBJ1-4 | TRBV30 | .
TGTGCCAGCAGTGAAGCGTCGTTCGAGACCCAGTACTTC | CASSEASFETQYF | . | TRBJ2-5 | TRBV2 | .
TGTGCCAGCAGTTTAGCAGGCCCCCGGGATAACAATCAGCCCCAGCATTTT | CASSLAGPRDNNQPQHF | . | TRBJ1-5 | TRBV28 | .
TGTGCCAGCAGGAACAGCGGGAGGGACACAGATACGCAGTATTTT | CASRNSGRDTDTQYF | TRBD2 | TRBJ2-3 | TRBV6-5 | .
TGCGCCAGCAGCCAAAGGACAGGCCCGAGCTCCTACGAGCAGTACTTC | CASSQRTGPSSYEQYF | TRBD1 | TRBJ2-7 | TRBV4-3 | .
TGTGCCAGCAGCCTCAAAATCACTCTGAACACTGAAGCTTTCTTT | CASSLKITLNTEAFF | . | TRBJ1-1 | TRBV7-9 | .
TGTGCCAGCAGCCGATACAAGGAGGCGGTTGACAATGAGCAGTTCTTC | CASSRYKEAVDNEQFF | . | TRBJ2-1 | TRBV7-2 | .
TGCGCCAGCAGCTTGGCGGGGGGCGGGGAAAAACTGTTTTTT | CASSLAGGGEKLFF | . | TRBJ1-4 | TRBV5-1 | .
TGTGCCAGCACCCCGAGGGCAAAAGAGACCCAGTACTTC | CASTPRAKETQYF | . | TRBJ2-5 | TRBV6-5 | .
TGTGCCAGCAGCGTAGATGGTGTCAGTGGTGACTTGGGACTTAATGAAAAACTGTTTTTT | CASSVDGVSGDLGLNEKLFF | . | TRBJ1-4 | TRBV9 | .
TGTGCCAGCAGCTTAGAGCCTAGCTCATGGCCGCAGTATTTT | CASSLEPSSWPQYF | . | TRBJ2-3 | TRBV7-8 | few
TGTGCCAGCAGTGGGGAGCATGGGACAGATACGCAGTATTTT | CASSGEHGTDTQYF | . | TRBJ2-3 | TRBV27 | .
TGTGCCAGCAGCTTGGGTGGACAGGGCCCAGATACGCAGTATTTT | CASSLGGQGPDTQYF | TRBD1 | TRBJ2-3 | TRBV5-4 | .
TGTGCCAGCGCCCCCCCAGGCGTCTATGGCTACACCTTC | CASAPPGVYGYTF | . | TRBJ1-2 | TRBV6-5 | .
TGTGCCAGCAGCCAGGGACTAGCTTACAAAGAGACCCAGTACTTC | CASSQGLAYKETQYF | TRBD2 | TRBJ2-5 | TRBV27 | .
TGCAGCGTCGACTACCCACACACAGCCGATCAGCCCCAGCATTTT | CSVDYPHTADQPQHF | . | TRBJ1-5 | TRBV29-1 | .